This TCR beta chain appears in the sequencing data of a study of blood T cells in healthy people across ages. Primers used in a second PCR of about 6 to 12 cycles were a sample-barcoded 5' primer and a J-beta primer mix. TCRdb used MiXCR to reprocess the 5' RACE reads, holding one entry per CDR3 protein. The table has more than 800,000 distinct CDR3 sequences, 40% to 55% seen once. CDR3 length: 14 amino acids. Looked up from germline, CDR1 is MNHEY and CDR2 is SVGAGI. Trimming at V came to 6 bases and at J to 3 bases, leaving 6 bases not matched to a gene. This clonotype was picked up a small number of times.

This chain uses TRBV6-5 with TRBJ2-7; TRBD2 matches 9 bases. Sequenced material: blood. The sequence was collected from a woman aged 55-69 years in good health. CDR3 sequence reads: CASRGSGRIYEQYF. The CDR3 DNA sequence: TGTGCCAGCAGGGGTAGCGGGAGAATCTACGAGCAGTACTTC.